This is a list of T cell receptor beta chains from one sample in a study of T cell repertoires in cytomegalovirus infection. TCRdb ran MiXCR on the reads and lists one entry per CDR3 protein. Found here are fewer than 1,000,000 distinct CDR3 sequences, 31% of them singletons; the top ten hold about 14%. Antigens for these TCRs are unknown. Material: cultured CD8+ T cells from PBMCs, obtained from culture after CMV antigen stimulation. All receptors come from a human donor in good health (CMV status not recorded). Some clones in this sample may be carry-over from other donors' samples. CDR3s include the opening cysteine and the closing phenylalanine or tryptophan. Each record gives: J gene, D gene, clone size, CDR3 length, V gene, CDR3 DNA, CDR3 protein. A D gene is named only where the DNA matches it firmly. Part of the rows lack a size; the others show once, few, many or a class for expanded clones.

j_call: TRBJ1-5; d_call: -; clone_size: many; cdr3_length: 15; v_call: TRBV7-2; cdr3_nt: TGTGCCAGCACCCTGAATTGGGGACTTGGTCAGCCCCAGCATTTT; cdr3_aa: CASTLNWGLGQPQHF
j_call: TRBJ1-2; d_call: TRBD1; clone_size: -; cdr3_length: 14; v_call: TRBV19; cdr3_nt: TGTGCCAGTAGTATGCAGGGGGCGGACTATCGCTACACCTTC; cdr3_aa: CASSMQGADYRYTF
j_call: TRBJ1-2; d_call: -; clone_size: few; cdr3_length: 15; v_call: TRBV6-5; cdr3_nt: TGTGCCAGCAGTGACCGGACAGAATTTAACTATGGCTACACCTTC; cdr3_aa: CASSDRTEFNYGYTF
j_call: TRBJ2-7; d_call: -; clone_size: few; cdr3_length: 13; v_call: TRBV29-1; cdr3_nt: TGCAGCGTTGAATCACCAGAGACCTACGAGCAGTACTTC; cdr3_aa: CSVESPETYEQYF
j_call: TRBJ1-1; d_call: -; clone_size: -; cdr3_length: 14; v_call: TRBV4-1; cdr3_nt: TGCGCCAGCAGCCAAGATCTCCGAGACGGTGAAGCTTTCTTT; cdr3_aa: CASSQDLRDGEAFF
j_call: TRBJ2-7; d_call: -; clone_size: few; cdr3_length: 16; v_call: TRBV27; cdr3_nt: TGTGCCAGCAGCGGAATTGGGGGGTATGGGACCTACGAGCAGTACTTC; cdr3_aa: CASSGIGGYGTYEQYF
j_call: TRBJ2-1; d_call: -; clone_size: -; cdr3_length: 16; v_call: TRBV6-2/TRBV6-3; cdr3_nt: TGTGCCAGCAGACCCACAGGACTCTCACCGTACAATGAGCAGTTCTTC; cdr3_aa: CASRPTGLSPYNEQFF
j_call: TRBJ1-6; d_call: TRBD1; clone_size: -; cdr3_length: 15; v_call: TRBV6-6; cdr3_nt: TGTGCCAGCACTAAACCGGGACAGGGAGGGTCACCCCTCCACTTT; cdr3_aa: CASTKPGQGGSPLHF
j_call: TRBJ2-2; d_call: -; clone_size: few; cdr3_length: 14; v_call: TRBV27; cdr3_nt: TGTGCCAGCAGTTTATCCCGGACTGGTGTGGAGCTGTTTTTT; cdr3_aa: CASSLSRTGVELFF
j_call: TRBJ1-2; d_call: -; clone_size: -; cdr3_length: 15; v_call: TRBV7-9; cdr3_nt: TGTGCCAGCAGCTCCCGGATCGGAGCTAACTATGGCTACACCTTC; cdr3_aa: CASSSRIGANYGYTF
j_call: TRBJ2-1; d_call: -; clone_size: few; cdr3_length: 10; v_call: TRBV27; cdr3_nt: TGTGCCAGCCGGGCAAATGAGCAGTTCTTC; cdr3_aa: CASRANEQFF
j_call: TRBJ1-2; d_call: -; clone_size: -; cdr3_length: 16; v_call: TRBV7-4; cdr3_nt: TGTGCCAGCAGCTCCGATGGCGCCAGGGCCCAAAATGGCTACACCTTC; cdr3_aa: CASSSDGARAQNGYTF
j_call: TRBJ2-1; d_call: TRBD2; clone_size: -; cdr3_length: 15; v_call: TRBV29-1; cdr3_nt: TGCAGCGTTGTAGGACTAGCGGGGGGGTACAATGAGCAGTTCTTC; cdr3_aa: CSVVGLAGGYNEQFF
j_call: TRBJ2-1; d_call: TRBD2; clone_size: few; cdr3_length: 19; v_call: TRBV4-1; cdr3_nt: TGCGCCAGCAGCCAAGAAAACGAGGGACTAGCGGGACCTTACAATGAGCAGTTCTTC; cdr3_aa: CASSQENEGLAGPYNEQFF
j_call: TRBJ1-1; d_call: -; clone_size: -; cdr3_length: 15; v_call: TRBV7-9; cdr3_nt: TGTGCCAGCAGCTTAGAAGGGGAGCGTAACACTGAAGCTTTCTTT; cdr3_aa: CASSLEGERNTEAFF
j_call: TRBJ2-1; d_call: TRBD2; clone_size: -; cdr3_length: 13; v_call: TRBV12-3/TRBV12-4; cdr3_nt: TGTGCCAGCACCATCGGGACTATCAATGAGCAGTTCTTC; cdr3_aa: CASTIGTINEQFF
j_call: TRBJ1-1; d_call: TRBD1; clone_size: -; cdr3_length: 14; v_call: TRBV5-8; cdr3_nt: TGTGCCAGCAGCTTGAGAAGGGGGCCGACTGAAGCTTTCTTT; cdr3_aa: CASSLRRGPTEAFF
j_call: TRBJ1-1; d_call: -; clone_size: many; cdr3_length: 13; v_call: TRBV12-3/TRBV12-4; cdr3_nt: TGTGCCAGCAGTTCCGACTGGAACACTGAAGCTTTCTTT; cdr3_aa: CASSSDWNTEAFF
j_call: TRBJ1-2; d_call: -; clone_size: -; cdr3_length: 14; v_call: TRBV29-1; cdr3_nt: TGCAGCGTTGAAGATCTTGGGGTTAACTATGGCTACACCTTC; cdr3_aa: CSVEDLGVNYGYTF
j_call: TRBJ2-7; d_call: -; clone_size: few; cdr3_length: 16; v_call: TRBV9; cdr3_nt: TGTGCCAGCAGCGTTACCCGGGGCGGTCTTTTTCACGAGCAGTACTTC; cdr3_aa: CASSVTRGGLFHEQYF
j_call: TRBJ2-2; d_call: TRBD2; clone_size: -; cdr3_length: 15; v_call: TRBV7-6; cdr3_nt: TGTGCTAGCAGCTTAGCGGGACATCATGCCGAGGAGCTGTTTTTT; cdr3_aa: CASSLAGHHAEELFF
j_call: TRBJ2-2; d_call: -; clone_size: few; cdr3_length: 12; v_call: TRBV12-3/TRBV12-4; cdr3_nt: TGTGCCAGCAGTCCCCGGAGCGGGGAGCTGTTTTTT; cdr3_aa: CASSPRSGELFF
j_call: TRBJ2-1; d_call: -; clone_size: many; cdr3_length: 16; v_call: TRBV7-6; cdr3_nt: TGTGCCAGCAGCTTATACGGACTCCCGTCCTACAATGAGCAGTTCTTC; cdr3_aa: CASSLYGLPSYNEQFF
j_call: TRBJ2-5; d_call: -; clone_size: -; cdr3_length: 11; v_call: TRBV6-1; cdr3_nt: TGTGCCAGCCCGTTGGCGGGATACCAGTACTTC; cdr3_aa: CASPLAGYQYF
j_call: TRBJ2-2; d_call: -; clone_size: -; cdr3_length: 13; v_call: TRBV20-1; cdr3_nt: TGCAGTGCTAGAGCCCTGAACACCGGGGAGCTGTTTTTT; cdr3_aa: CSARALNTGELFF
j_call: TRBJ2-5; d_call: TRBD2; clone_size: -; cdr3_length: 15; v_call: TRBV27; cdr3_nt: TGTGCCAGCAGTACACTAGCGGAGCTCCAAGAGACCCAGTACTTC; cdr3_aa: CASSTLAELQETQYF
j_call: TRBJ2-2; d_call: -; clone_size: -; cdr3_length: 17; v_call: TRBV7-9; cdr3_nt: TGTGCCACCAAACCACCGTACAGCGAATCGAACACCGGGGAGCTGTTTTTT; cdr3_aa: CATKPPYSESNTGELFF
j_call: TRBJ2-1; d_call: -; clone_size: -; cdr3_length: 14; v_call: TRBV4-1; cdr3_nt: TGCGCCAGCAGCCAAGTGGAAGTATACAATGAGCAGTTCTTC; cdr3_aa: CASSQVEVYNEQFF
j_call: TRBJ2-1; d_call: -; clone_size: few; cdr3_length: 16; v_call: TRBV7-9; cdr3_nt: TGTGCCAGCAGCCACCTCGTCCTAACGCTAAACAATGAGCAGTTCTTC; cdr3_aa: CASSHLVLTLNNEQFF